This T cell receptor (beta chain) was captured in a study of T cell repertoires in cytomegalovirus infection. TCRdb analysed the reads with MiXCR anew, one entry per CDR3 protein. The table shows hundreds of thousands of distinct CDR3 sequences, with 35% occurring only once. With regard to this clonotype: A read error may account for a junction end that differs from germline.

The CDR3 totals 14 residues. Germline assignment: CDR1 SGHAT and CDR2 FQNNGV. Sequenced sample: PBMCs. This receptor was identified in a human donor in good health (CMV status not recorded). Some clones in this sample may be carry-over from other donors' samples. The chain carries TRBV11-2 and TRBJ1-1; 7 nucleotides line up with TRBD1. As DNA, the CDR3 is TGTGCCGGCAGCTTCAGGGGGAGGAACACTGAAGCTTTCTTT. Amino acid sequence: CAGSFRGRNTEAFF.